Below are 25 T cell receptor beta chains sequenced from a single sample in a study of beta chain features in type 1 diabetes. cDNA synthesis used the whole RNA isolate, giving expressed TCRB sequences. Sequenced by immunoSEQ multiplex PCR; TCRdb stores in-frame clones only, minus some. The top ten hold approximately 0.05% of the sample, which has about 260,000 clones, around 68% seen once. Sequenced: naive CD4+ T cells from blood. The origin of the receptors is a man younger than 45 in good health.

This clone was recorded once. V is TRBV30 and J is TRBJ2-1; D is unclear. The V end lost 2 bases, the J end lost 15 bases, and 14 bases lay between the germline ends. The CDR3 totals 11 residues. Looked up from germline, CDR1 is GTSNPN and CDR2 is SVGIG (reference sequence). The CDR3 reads CAWSKTAVGFF. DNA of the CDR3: TGTGCCTGGAGTAAAACCGCCGTGGGGTTCTTC.

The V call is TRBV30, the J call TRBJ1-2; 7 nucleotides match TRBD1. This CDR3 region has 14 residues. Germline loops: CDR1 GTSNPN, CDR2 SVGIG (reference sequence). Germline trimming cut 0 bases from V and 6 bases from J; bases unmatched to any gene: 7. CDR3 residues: CAWSVLLGTDGYTF. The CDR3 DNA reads TGTGCCTGGAGTGTACTGCTAGGGACAGATGGCTACACCTTC. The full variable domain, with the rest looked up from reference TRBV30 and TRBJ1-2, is SQTIHQWPATLVQPVGSPLSLECTVEGTSNPNLYWYRQAAGRGLQLLFYSVGIGQISSEVPQNLSASRPQDRQFILSSKKLLLSDSGFYLCAWSVLLGTDGYTFGSGTRLTVV.

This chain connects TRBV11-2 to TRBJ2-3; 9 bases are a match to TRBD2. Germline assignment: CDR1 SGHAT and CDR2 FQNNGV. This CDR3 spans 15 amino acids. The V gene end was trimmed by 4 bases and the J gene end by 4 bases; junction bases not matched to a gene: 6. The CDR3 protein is CASSYSGRKADTQYF. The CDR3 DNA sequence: TGTGCCAGCAGCTATAGCGGGAGAAAGGCAGATACGCAGTATTTT.

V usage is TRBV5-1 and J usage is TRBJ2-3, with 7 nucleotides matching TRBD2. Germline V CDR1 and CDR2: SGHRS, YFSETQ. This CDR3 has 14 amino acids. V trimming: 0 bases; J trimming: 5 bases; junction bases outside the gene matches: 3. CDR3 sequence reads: CASSLGLAIDTQYF. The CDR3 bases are TGCGCCAGCAGCTTGGGACTAGCAATAGATACGCAGTATTTT.

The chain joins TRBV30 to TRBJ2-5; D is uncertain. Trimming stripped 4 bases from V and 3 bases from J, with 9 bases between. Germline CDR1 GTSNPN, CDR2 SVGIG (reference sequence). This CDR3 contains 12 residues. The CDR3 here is CAWKNREETQYF. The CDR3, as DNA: TGTGCCTGGAAGAATCGAGAAGAGACCCAGTACTTC. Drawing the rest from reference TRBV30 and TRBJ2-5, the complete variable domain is SQTIHQWPATLVQPVGSPLSLECTVEGTSNPNLYWYRQAAGRGLQLLFYSVGIGQISSEVPQNLSASRPQDRQFILSSKKLLLSDSGFYLCAWKNREETQYFGPGTRLLVL.

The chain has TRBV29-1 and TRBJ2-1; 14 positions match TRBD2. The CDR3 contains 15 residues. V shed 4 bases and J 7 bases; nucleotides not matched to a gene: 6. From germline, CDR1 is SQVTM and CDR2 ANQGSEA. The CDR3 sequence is CSVVGLAGGKNEQFF. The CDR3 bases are TGCAGCGTTGTCGGACTAGCGGGAGGCAAGAATGAGCAGTTCTTC.

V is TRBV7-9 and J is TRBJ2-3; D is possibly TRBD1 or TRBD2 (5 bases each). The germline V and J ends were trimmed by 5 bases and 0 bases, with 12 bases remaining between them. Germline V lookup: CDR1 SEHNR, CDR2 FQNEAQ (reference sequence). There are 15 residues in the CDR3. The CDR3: CASSPGTASTDTQYF. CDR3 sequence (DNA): TGTGCCAGCAGCCCAGGGACCGCTAGCACAGATACGCAGTATTTT.

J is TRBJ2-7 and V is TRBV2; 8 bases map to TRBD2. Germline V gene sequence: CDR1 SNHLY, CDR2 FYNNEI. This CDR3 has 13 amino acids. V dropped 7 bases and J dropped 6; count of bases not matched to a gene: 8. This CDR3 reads CASNPTSVGEQYF. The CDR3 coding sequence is TGTGCCAGCAACCCGACTAGCGTTGGCGAGCAGTACTTC.

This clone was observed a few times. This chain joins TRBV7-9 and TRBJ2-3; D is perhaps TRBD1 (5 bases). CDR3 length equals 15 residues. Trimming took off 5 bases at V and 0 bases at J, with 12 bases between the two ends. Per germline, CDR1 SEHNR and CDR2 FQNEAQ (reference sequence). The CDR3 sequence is CASSLTTESTDTQYF. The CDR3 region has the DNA TGTGCCAGCAGCCTTACGACAGAAAGCACAGATACGCAGTATTTT.

Here the CDR3 DNA reads TGTGCCAGCAGCCATGGTATCGGGGGCTACGAGCAGTACTTC. Amino acids: CASSHGIGGYEQYF. The chain is built from TRBV11-2 and TRBJ2-7, with TRBD2 as a possible D gene (6 bases). CDR1 and CDR2 from the germline V gene are SGHAT and FQNNGV. V was shortened by 5 bases and J by 3 bases, with 14 bases between the two germline ends. The CDR3 runs 14 residues.

The CDR3 loop is CAWILNGVNSPLHF. CDR3 DNA: TGTGCCTGGATACTCAATGGCGTTAATTCACCCCTCCACTTT. V is TRBV30 and J is TRBJ1-6, with unresolved D. The germline V gene has CDR1 GTSNPN and CDR2 SVGIG (reference sequence). The V and J ends lost 4 bases and 6 bases respectively, with 13 bases between them. CDR3 length equals 14 residues.

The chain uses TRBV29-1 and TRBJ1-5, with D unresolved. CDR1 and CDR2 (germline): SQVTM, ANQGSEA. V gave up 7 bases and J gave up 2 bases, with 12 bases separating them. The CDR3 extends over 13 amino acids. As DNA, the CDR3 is TGCAGCGCCGGTGGAAACGGCAATCAGCCCCAGCATTTT. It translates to CSAGGNGNQPQHF.

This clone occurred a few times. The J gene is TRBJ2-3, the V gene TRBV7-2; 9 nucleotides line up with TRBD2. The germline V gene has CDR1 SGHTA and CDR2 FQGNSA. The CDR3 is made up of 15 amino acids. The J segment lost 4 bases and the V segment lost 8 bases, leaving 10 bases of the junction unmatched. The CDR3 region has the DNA TGTGCCAGCGGCAATAGCGGGAGATCAGCAGATACGCAGTATTTT. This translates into CASGNSGRSADTQYF.

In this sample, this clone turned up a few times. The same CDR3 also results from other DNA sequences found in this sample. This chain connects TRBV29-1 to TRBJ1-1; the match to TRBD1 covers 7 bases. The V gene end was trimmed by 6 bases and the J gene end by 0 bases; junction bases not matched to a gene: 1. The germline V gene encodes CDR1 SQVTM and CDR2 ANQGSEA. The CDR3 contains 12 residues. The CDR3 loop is CSVDRVNTEAFF. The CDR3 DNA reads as TGCAGCGTAGACAGGGTGAACACTGAAGCTTTCTTT.

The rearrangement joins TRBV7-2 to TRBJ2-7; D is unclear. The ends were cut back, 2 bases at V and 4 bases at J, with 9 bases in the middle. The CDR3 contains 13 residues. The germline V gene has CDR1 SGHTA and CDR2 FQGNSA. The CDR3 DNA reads TGTGCCAGCAGCTTAATAGGCCAGTACGAGCAGTACTTC. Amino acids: CASSLIGQYEQYF. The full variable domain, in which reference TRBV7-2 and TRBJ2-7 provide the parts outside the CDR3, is GAGVSQSPSNKVTEKGKDVELRCDPISGHTALYWYRQSLGQGLEFLIYFQGNSAPDKSGLPSDRFSAERTGGSVSTLTIQRTQQEDSAVYLCASSLIGQYEQYFGPGTRLTVT.

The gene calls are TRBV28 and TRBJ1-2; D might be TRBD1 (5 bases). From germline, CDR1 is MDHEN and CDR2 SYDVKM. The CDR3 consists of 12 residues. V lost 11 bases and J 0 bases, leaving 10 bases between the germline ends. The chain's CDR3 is CAGHNTNYGYTF. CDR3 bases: TGTGCCGGACATAACACTAACTATGGCTACACCTTC.

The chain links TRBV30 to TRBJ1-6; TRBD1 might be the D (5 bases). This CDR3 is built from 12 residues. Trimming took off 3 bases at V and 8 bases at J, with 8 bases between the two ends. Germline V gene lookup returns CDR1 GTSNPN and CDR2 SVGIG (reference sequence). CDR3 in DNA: TGTGCCTGGAGCCAGGGTTATTCACCCCTCCACTTT. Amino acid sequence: CAWSQGYSPLHF.

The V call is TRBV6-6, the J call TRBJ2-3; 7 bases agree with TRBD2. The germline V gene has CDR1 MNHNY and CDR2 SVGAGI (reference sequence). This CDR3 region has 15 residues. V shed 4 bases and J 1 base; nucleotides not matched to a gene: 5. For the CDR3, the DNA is TGTGCCAGCAGTTCCTTACGGGGGGGCACAGATACGCAGTATTTT. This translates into CASSSLRGGTDTQYF.

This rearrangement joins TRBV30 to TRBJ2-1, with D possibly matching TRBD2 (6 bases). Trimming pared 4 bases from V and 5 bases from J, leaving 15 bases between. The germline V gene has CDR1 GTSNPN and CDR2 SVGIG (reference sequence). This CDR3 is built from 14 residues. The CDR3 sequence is CAWTFGGGNNEQFF. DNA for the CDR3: TGTGCCTGGACGTTTGGCGGAGGGAACAATGAGCAGTTCTTC.

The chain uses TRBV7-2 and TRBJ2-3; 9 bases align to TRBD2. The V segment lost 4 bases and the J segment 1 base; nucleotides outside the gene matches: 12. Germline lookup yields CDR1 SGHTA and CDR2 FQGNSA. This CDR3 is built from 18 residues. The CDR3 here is CASSWGLAGPLGTDTQYF. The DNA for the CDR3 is TGTGCCAGCAGCTGGGGCCTAGCGGGACCCTTGGGCACAGATACGCAGTATTTT.

The CDR3 DNA is TGTGCCAGTAGTGAGCTGGATGCTGAGCAGTTCTTC. It encodes CASSELDAEQFF. The chain employs TRBV19 and TRBJ2-1, with no clear D. V dropped 5 bases and J dropped 9 bases, with 11 bases sitting between them. The CDR3 has 12 amino acids. Looked up from germline, CDR1 is LNHDA and CDR2 is SQIVND (reference sequence).

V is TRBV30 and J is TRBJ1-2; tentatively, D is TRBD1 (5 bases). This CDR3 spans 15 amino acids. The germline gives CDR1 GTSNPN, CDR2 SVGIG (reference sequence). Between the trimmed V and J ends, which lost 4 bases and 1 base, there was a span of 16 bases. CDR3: CAWTRRGWSNYGYTF. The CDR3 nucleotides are TGTGCCTGGACCCGACGGGGGTGGAGTAACTATGGCTACACCTTC.

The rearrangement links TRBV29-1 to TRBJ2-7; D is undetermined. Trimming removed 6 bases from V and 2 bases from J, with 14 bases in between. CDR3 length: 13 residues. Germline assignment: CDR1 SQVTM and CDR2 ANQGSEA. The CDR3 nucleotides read TGCAGCGTGGCCAGCGCGCTAACCTACGAGCAGTACTTC. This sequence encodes CSVASALTYEQYF.

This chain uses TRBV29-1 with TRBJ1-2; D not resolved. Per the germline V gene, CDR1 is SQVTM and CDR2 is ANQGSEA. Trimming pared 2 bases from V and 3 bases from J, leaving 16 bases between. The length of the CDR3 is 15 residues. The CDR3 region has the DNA TGCAGCGTTGAACACGGTGTAGGTCCTTACTATGGCTACACCTTC. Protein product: CSVEHGVGPYYGYTF. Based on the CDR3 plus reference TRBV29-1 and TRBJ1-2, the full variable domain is SAVISQKPSRDICQRGTSLTIQCQVDSQVTMMFWYRQQPGQSLTLIATANQGSEATYESGFVIDKFPISRPNLTFSTLTVSNMSPEDSSIYLCSVEHGVGPYYGYTFGSGTRLTVV.

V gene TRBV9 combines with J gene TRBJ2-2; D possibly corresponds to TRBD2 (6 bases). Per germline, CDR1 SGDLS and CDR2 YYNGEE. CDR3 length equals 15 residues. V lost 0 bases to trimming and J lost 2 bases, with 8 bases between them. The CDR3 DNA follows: TGTGCCAGCAGCGTAGGCGGGATTAACACCGGGGAGCTGTTTTTT. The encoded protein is CASSVGGINTGELFF. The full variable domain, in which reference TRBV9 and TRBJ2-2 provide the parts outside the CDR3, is DSGVTQTPKHLITATGQRVTLRCSPRSGDLSVYWYQQSLDQGLQFLIQYYNGEERAKGNILERFSAQQFPDLHSELNLSSLELGDSALYFCASSVGGINTGELFFGEGSRLTVL.